This T cell receptor (beta chain) was sequenced for a study of human T cells and chemical hapten exposure. This clonotype turned up a few times. TCRdb redid the calling of the 5' RACE reads with MiXCR, one entry per CDR3 protein. The sample has tens of thousands of distinct CDR3 sequences, roughly 8.4% seen once. Before extraction, the whole blood was not fractionated, and total RNA was taken from it. The CDR3 is made up of 13 amino acids. V gave up 0 bases and J gave up 8 bases, with 13 bases separating them. Germline assignment: CDR1 DFQATT and CDR2 SNEGSKA (reference sequence). V usage is TRBV20-1 and J usage is TRBJ1-2; D perhaps matches TRBD1 (5 bases). The receptor was derived from a male donor in good health. As DNA, the CDR3 is TGCAGTGCTAGAGATCCCACAGGTGGAGGCTACACCTTC. Its protein product is CSARDPTGGGYTF.